The source of this T cell receptor (beta chain) is a study of cytomegalovirus exposure and HLA in healthy donors. Remarks on this clone: Its specificity is unknown.

It was with 60 Vbeta and 13 Jbeta primers that the PCR ran. Only in-frame clones appear in the TCRdb table, and some are missing; sequencing was by immunoSEQ multiplex PCR. The table records 95,000 to 110,000 clones, more than 65% of them present only once. Healthy donors of bone marrow made up the group. Regarding the study as a whole: Apart from CMV serostatus, no immune exposure information was available. The study assumed roughly uniform donor sequencing depth for presence/absence analyses.

The CDR3 length is 11 residues. Deletions cut 6 bases from V and 8 bases from J, with 7 bases between. Germline V gives CDR1 SGHDN, CDR2 FVKESK. V usage is TRBV14 and J usage is TRBJ2-2; D remains unclear. Material for sequencing was PBMCs. The source is a young man in good health and CMV-seronegative. The CDR3 bases are TGTGCCAGCAGTCAACTAGGGGAGCTGTTTTTT. As protein: CASSQLGELFF.